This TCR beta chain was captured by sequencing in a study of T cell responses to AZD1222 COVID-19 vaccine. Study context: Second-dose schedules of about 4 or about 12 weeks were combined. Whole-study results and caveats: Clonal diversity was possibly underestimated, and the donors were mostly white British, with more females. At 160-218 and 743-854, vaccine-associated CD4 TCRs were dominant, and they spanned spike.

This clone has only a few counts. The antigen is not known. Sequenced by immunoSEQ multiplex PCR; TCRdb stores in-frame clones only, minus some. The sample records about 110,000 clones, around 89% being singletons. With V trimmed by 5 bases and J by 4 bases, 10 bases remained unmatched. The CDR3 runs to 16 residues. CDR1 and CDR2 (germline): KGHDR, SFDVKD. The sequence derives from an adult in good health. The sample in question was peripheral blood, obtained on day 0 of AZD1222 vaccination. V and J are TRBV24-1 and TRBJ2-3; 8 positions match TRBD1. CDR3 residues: CATSALGDRKSDTQYF. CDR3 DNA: TGTGCCACCAGTGCCCTAGGGGACAGGAAATCAGATACGCAGTATTTT.